The rows below give T cell receptor beta chains drawn from one sample of a study of cytomegalovirus exposure and HLA in healthy donors. The data were produced by immunoSEQ multiplex PCR, yet TCRdb's version contains in-frame clones alone and is incomplete. The profile shows 150,000 to 200,000 clones, roughly four fifths of them singletons. Sample: PBMCs. These receptors were obtained from a man in his fifties in good health and CMV-seropositive. CDR3s include the opening cysteine and the closing phenylalanine or tryptophan. The order of the fields is V gene, D gene, J gene, clone size, CDR3 DNA, CDR3 protein. A D gene is named only where the DNA matches it firmly. Rows give clone size only sometimes, using once, few, many, or a class for an expanded clone.

V: TRBV12-5; D: -; J: TRBJ2-5; size: -; DNA: TGTGCTAGTGGCTCGGAGTCAGAGACCCAGTACTTC; CDR3: CASGSESETQYF
V: TRBV5-6; D: -; J: TRBJ1-1; size: -; DNA: TGTGCCAGCAGCTACGGACAGAGCAACACTGAAGCTTTCTTT; CDR3: CASSYGQSNTEAFF
V: TRBV29-1; D: -; J: TRBJ2-3; size: -; DNA: TGCAGCGTGCTCCGACAGGATTTAGATACGCAGTATTTT; CDR3: CSVLRQDLDTQYF
V: TRBV7-3; D: TRBD2; J: TRBJ2-3; size: -; DNA: TGTGCCAGCAGCCGGGGGACTAGCGGGTCCCTCACAGATACGCAGTATTTT; CDR3: CASSRGTSGSLTDTQYF
V: TRBV5-6; D: -; J: TRBJ1-2; size: -; DNA: TGTGCCAGCAGCTTGGGTAGTGGCTACACCTTC; CDR3: CASSLGSGYTF
V: TRBV7-9; D: TRBD2; J: TRBJ2-5; size: -; DNA: TGTGCCAGCAGCTCCACCCTGCGGGACTATCGGTCCCAAGAGACCCAGTACTTC; CDR3: CASSSTLRDYRSQETQYF
V: TRBV19; D: TRBD1; J: TRBJ1-3; size: -; DNA: TGTGCCAGTAGTACCGACAGGGAGAGCTCTGGAAACACCATATATTTT; CDR3: CASSTDRESSGNTIYF
V: TRBV5-1; D: -; J: TRBJ2-5; size: -; DNA: TGCGCCAGCAGCTTGGGTCTGGCGGGGGAGACCCAGTACTTC; CDR3: CASSLGLAGETQYF
V: TRBV19; D: -; J: TRBJ2-1; size: -; DNA: TGTGCCAGTAGTATGTTCACAGTGGTCAATGAGCAGTTCTTC; CDR3: CASSMFTVVNEQFF
V: TRBV30; D: -; J: TRBJ1-6; size: -; DNA: TGTGCCTGGAGCCCGACAGGTTCGAATTCACCCCTCCACTTT; CDR3: CAWSPTGSNSPLHF
V: TRBV29-1; D: -; J: TRBJ2-1; size: -; DNA: TGCAGCGTACGACTATCCCGCTCCTACAATGAGCAGTTCTTC; CDR3: CSVRLSRSYNEQFF
V: TRBV9; D: TRBD2; J: TRBJ2-1; size: -; DNA: TGTGCCAGCAGCGTAGTAATGGGACTAGCGGGAGCTGAGCAGTTCTTC; CDR3: CASSVVMGLAGAEQFF
V: TRBV7-9; D: -; J: TRBJ1-6; size: once; DNA: TGTGCCAGCAGCTTAGAGGGGAACGGATCACCCCTCCACTTT; CDR3: CASSLEGNGSPLHF
V: TRBV18; D: TRBD1; J: TRBJ1-1; size: few; DNA: TGTGCCAGCTCACAGGGACAGAAGAACACTGAAGCTTTCTTT; CDR3: CASSQGQKNTEAFF
V: TRBV27; D: -; J: TRBJ2-3; size: -; DNA: TGTGCCAGCAGTTTTGCGGTGCACACAGATACGCAGTATTTT; CDR3: CASSFAVHTDTQYF
V: TRBV6-1; D: -; J: TRBJ1-4; size: -; DNA: TGTGCCAGCAGCCCCACTCAAACTAATGAAAAACTGTTTTTT; CDR3: CASSPTQTNEKLFF
V: TRBV4-3; D: -; J: TRBJ1-1; size: few; DNA: TGCGCCAGCAGCCATGACAGGATTACTGAAGCTTTCTTT; CDR3: CASSHDRITEAFF
V: TRBV4-2; D: TRBD1; J: TRBJ1-4; size: -; DNA: TGTGCCAGCAGCCTTGGGACAGATGATGAAAAACTGTTTTTT; CDR3: CASSLGTDDEKLFF